These T cell receptor beta chains were read from a single sample in a study of Ad26.COV2.S vaccination and SARS-CoV-2 variants. Libraries were prepared by immunoSEQ multiplex PCR; TCRdb keeps only in-frame clonotypes and omits some of them. The profile shows about 350,000 clones, roughly 90% of them singletons. The sample was peripheral blood, taken in a trial of Ad26.COV2.S vaccine versus placebo. Receptors were obtained from a person between 18 and 65 years old who received the Ad26.COV2.S COVID-19 vaccine or a placebo. Each CDR3 is given with its conserved first and last residue. Each record gives: D gene, J gene, clone size, V gene, CDR3 DNA, CDR3 protein. D genes are given only for firm matches. Clone size appears in some rows only: once, few, many, or a class for an expanded clone.

D gene: .
J gene: TRBJ2-5
clone size: .
V gene: TRBV6-6
CDR3 DNA: TGTGCCAGCAGTTACTCCGGAGAGACCCAGTACTTC
CDR3 protein: CASSYSGETQYF

D gene: TRBD1
J gene: TRBJ2-4
clone size: once
V gene: TRBV11-3
CDR3 DNA: TGTGCCAGCTCCCGGACAGGCGACATTCAGTACTTC
CDR3 protein: CASSRTGDIQYF

D gene: .
J gene: TRBJ2-2
clone size: .
V gene: TRBV19
CDR3 DNA: TGTGCCAGTAGTTCTGCTCGGGGCTGGACCGGGGAGCTGTTTTTT
CDR3 protein: CASSSARGWTGELFF

D gene: TRBD2
J gene: TRBJ2-7
clone size: .
V gene: TRBV14
CDR3 DNA: TGTGCCAGCAGCCGGGGGGGAGTGGACGGGCAGTACTTC
CDR3 protein: CASSRGGVDGQYF

D gene: TRBD2
J gene: TRBJ2-1
clone size: once
V gene: TRBV3-1/TRBV3-2
CDR3 DNA: TGTGCCAGCAGCCCTCGGACTAGCGGGGACAATGAGCAGTTCTTC
CDR3 protein: CASSPRTSGDNEQFF

D gene: .
J gene: TRBJ2-7
clone size: .
V gene: TRBV27
CDR3 DNA: TGTGCCAGCAGTTTTAACCTGAGGTCCGAGCAGTACTTC
CDR3 protein: CASSFNLRSEQYF

D gene: TRBD1
J gene: TRBJ1-5
clone size: .
V gene: TRBV4-3
CDR3 DNA: TGCGCCAGCAGGAGAGGGACAGGGGGAAGAATTGGCAATCAGCCCCAGCATTTT
CDR3 protein: CASRRGTGGRIGNQPQHF

D gene: .
J gene: TRBJ1-6
clone size: .
V gene: TRBV11-2
CDR3 DNA: TGTGCCAGCAGCCAGTCTTGGGATTCACCCCTCCATTTT
CDR3 protein: CASSQSWDSPLHF

D gene: .
J gene: TRBJ1-6
clone size: .
V gene: TRBV14
CDR3 DNA: TGTGCCAGCAGCCAGTGGGGTGAGGGGTCACCCCTCCACTTT
CDR3 protein: CASSQWGEGSPLHF

D gene: .
J gene: TRBJ2-6
clone size: .
V gene: TRBV3-1/TRBV3-2
CDR3 DNA: TGTGCCAGCAGCCCTGACTCAGGGGCGGGTGGGGCCAACGTCCTGACTTTC
CDR3 protein: CASSPDSGAGGANVLTF

D gene: TRBD1
J gene: TRBJ1-1
clone size: .
V gene: TRBV5-1
CDR3 DNA: TGCGCCAGCAGCCATGGACAGGAGAACACTGAAGCTTTCTTT
CDR3 protein: CASSHGQENTEAFF

D gene: .
J gene: TRBJ2-7
clone size: .
V gene: TRBV12-5
CDR3 DNA: TGTGCTAGTGGTTTCTCTACCTCCTCCCCAAGGAACCTCTCCTACGAGCAGTACTTC
CDR3 protein: CASGFSTSSPRNLSYEQYF

D gene: .
J gene: TRBJ2-2
clone size: .
V gene: TRBV19
CDR3 DNA: TGTGCCAGTAGATCGTGGAGGGACGACACCGGGGAGCTGTTTTTT
CDR3 protein: CASRSWRDDTGELFF

D gene: TRBD2
J gene: TRBJ2-7
clone size: .
V gene: TRBV28
CDR3 DNA: TGTGCCAGCAGATCACCGGGACTAGCGGGATTAGTCGGGTACGAGCAGTACTTC
CDR3 protein: CASRSPGLAGLVGYEQYF

D gene: .
J gene: TRBJ2-3
clone size: once
V gene: TRBV7-9
CDR3 DNA: TGTGCCAGCAGCTCAGGCCGGAGCACAGATACGCAGTATTTT
CDR3 protein: CASSSGRSTDTQYF

D gene: .
J gene: TRBJ1-5
clone size: .
V gene: TRBV11-2
CDR3 DNA: TGTGCCAGCAGCTTAGGGGGGGGTCAGCCCCAGCATTTT
CDR3 protein: CASSLGGGQPQHF

D gene: .
J gene: TRBJ1-1
clone size: .
V gene: TRBV10-3
CDR3 DNA: TGTGCCATCAGGAAGTCCGATCAGATGAACACTGAAGCTTTCTTT
CDR3 protein: CAIRKSDQMNTEAFF

D gene: TRBD1
J gene: TRBJ2-1
clone size: .
V gene: TRBV28
CDR3 DNA: TGTGCCAGCAGTTTCCTAGGACAGGGGGCAGACAATGAGCAGTTCTTC
CDR3 protein: CASSFLGQGADNEQFF

D gene: .
J gene: TRBJ2-7
clone size: .
V gene: TRBV27
CDR3 DNA: TGTGCCAGCAGTCAAAATCCTTTGGGGTACTACGAGCAGTACTTC
CDR3 protein: CASSQNPLGYYEQYF

D gene: .
J gene: TRBJ1-5
clone size: .
V gene: TRBV19
CDR3 DNA: TGTGCCAGTAGTATACTGGGTCAGCCCCAGCATTTT
CDR3 protein: CASSILGQPQHF

D gene: .
J gene: TRBJ2-5
clone size: .
V gene: TRBV10-3
CDR3 DNA: TGTGCCACCTGCCCTGGGAGAGAGACCCAGTACTTC
CDR3 protein: CATCPGRETQYF

D gene: TRBD2
J gene: TRBJ2-6
clone size: .
V gene: TRBV6-2/TRBV6-3
CDR3 DNA: TGTGCCAGCAGTTACGGTGGCGGGAGCTCTGGGGCCAACGTCCTGACTTTC
CDR3 protein: CASSYGGGSSGANVLTF

D gene: .
J gene: TRBJ1-6
clone size: .
V gene: TRBV19
CDR3 DNA: TGTGCCAGTAGTATAAATGGTCTCAATAATTCACCCCTCCACTTT
CDR3 protein: CASSINGLNNSPLHF

D gene: .
J gene: TRBJ1-1
clone size: .
V gene: TRBV7-2
CDR3 DNA: TGTGCCAGCAGCTTCGATTCGGCAGGGGAAGCTGAAGCTTTCTTT
CDR3 protein: CASSFDSAGEAEAFF

D gene: TRBD1
J gene: TRBJ1-1
clone size: .
V gene: TRBV5-4
CDR3 DNA: TGTGCCAGCAACACAGGGGTGAACACTGAAGCTTTCTTT
CDR3 protein: CASNTGVNTEAFF

D gene: TRBD1
J gene: TRBJ2-1
clone size: .
V gene: TRBV25-1
CDR3 DNA: TGTGCCAGCAGTGAGCGGACAGGGGAAAGATACAATGAGCAGTTCTTC
CDR3 protein: CASSERTGERYNEQFF

D gene: .
J gene: TRBJ2-4
clone size: .
V gene: TRBV11-2
CDR3 DNA: TGTGCCAGCAGCTTCTCGCTTGGCAAAAACATTCAGTACTTC
CDR3 protein: CASSFSLGKNIQYF

D gene: .
J gene: TRBJ2-2
clone size: .
V gene: TRBV9
CDR3 DNA: TGTGCCAGCAGCGTAGACAACACCGGGGAGCTGTTTTTT
CDR3 protein: CASSVDNTGELFF

D gene: TRBD1
J gene: TRBJ2-7
clone size: .
V gene: TRBV28
CDR3 DNA: TGTGCCAGCCGAGGACAGGGGGTTTACTACGAGCAGTACTTC
CDR3 protein: CASRGQGVYYEQYF

D gene: .
J gene: TRBJ2-7
clone size: .
V gene: TRBV29-1
CDR3 DNA: TGCAGCGTGGGGGGCGGGGAGGACTACGAGCAGTACTTC
CDR3 protein: CSVGGGEDYEQYF

D gene: .
J gene: TRBJ1-5
clone size: .
V gene: TRBV27
CDR3 DNA: TGTGCCAGCAGACCTACAGGGTATAGCAATCAGCCCCAGCATTTT
CDR3 protein: CASRPTGYSNQPQHF

D gene: .
J gene: TRBJ2-1
clone size: .
V gene: TRBV6-2/TRBV6-3
CDR3 DNA: TGTGCCAGCAGTTACAAGTCGACCGTCGGGGGAAATGAGCAGTTCTTC
CDR3 protein: CASSYKSTVGGNEQFF

D gene: .
J gene: TRBJ1-1
clone size: .
V gene: TRBV4-3
CDR3 DNA: TGCGCCAGCAGCCCCGATATGAACACTGAAGCTTTCTTT
CDR3 protein: CASSPDMNTEAFF

D gene: .
J gene: TRBJ1-1
clone size: once
V gene: TRBV9
CDR3 DNA: TGTGCCAGCAGCTCCAGACAGCTATACACTGAAGCTTTCTTT
CDR3 protein: CASSSRQLYTEAFF

D gene: .
J gene: TRBJ1-1
clone size: .
V gene: TRBV7-2
CDR3 DNA: TGTGCCAGCAGCTTAACGCTGGGGCCGAACACTGAAGCTTTCTTT
CDR3 protein: CASSLTLGPNTEAFF

D gene: TRBD2
J gene: TRBJ2-2
clone size: .
V gene: TRBV5-4
CDR3 DNA: TGTGCCAGCAGCTTAGCGGGAGCCGGTACCGGGGAGCTGTTTTTT
CDR3 protein: CASSLAGAGTGELFF

D gene: TRBD1
J gene: TRBJ2-3
clone size: .
V gene: TRBV2
CDR3 DNA: TGTGCCAGCAGTGCGGAGACAGGGGTTTATAGCACAGATACGCAGTATTTT
CDR3 protein: CASSAETGVYSTDTQYF

D gene: TRBD1
J gene: TRBJ1-6
clone size: .
V gene: TRBV7-2
CDR3 DNA: TGTGCCAGCAGTTCCGCCGGGACAGGGAATTCACCCCTCCACTTT
CDR3 protein: CASSSAGTGNSPLHF

D gene: .
J gene: TRBJ1-2
clone size: .
V gene: TRBV18
CDR3 DNA: TGTGCCAGCTCACATGGGTCAGCCACCAACTATGGCTACACCTTC
CDR3 protein: CASSHGSATNYGYTF

D gene: TRBD1
J gene: TRBJ1-1
clone size: .
V gene: TRBV10-3
CDR3 DNA: TGTGCCATCAGTGACCGGGCCGGACAGGGTAACACTGAAGCTTTCTTT
CDR3 protein: CAISDRAGQGNTEAFF

D gene: TRBD2
J gene: TRBJ2-1
clone size: .
V gene: TRBV9
CDR3 DNA: TGTGCCAGCAGCGTGGTTAGCGGGAGGGGATACAATGAGCAGTTCTTC
CDR3 protein: CASSVVSGRGYNEQFF

D gene: TRBD1
J gene: TRBJ2-1
clone size: .
V gene: TRBV11-1
CDR3 DNA: TGTGCCAGCAGCTTATCGACAGGGGGAGCGAATGAGCAGTTCTTC
CDR3 protein: CASSLSTGGANEQFF

D gene: .
J gene: TRBJ2-5
clone size: .
V gene: TRBV27
CDR3 DNA: TGTGCCAGCAGTGCGGGACAATTGGGCCCGGGTGAAGAGACCCAGTACTTC
CDR3 protein: CASSAGQLGPGEETQYF